Reported below is one T cell receptor (beta chain). Its target is unknown. Unique molecular identifiers were built into the TCR beta cDNA libraries. TCRdb analysed the PCR reads with MiXCR anew, one entry per CDR3 protein. The table records hundreds of thousands of distinct CDR3 sequences, roughly 27% of them present only once. The data stem from a study of post-analysis software for immune sequencing data. The ends lost 1 base at V and 5 bases at J; junction bases unmatched: 11. Looked up from germline, CDR1 is LGHDT and CDR2 is YNNKEL (reference sequence). The CDR3 totals 17 residues. Study-wide results and caveats: Controls had lower frequencies than patients of about 5 TRBV segments, which included TRBV5-6, TRBV5-1 and TRBV20-1.

V usage is TRBV3-1 and J usage is TRBJ2-5; 9 bases align to TRBD1. Specimen: blood. This TCR derives from a girl aged 10 to 17 with multiple sclerosis. CDR3 sequence reads: CASSQAPGTGSEETQYF. The CDR3 nucleotides are TGTGCCAGCAGCCAAGCACCGGGGACAGGGTCGGAGGAGACCCAGTACTTC.